This TCR beta chain was captured by sequencing in a study of cytomegalovirus exposure and HLA in healthy donors. The germline CDR1 and CDR2 sequences are LGHNA and YNFKEQ. The J segment lost 6 bases and the V segment lost 0 bases, leaving 11 bases of the junction unmatched. This CDR3 spans 17 amino acids. PCR was performed using 60 Vbeta and 13 Jbeta primers. Method: immunoSEQ multiplex PCR; TCRdb's copy keeps in-frame clones and lacks some. The data show approximately 100,000 clones, 75% to 85% seen once. The sample comprised PBMCs. The sequence was collected from a woman aged 18-29 years in good health and CMV-seronegative. The chain combines TRBV4-2 with TRBJ2-1; 7 bases are a match to TRBD2. Written as DNA, the CDR3 is TGTGCCAGCAGCCAAGATTTGATGGGAGGGTTTGGCAATGAGCAGTTCTTC. Translating gives CASSQDLMGGFGNEQFF.